This TCR beta chain comes out of a study of blood T cells in healthy people across ages. Whole-study findings and limits: Across the age range, TCR beta diversity per million T cells fell in a roughly linear way. It was not possible, with unsorted PBMCs, to conclusively compare naive and antigen-experienced cells.

With respect to this clonotype: Its cognate antigen is unknown.

The CDR3 is made up of 11 amino acids. In germline, CDR1 is SQVTM, CDR2 ANQGSEA. Trimming took 6 bases from V and 2 from J, leaving 8 bases between them. Together with a sample-barcoded 5' primer, a J-beta primer mix was included in a second PCR lasting roughly 6 to 12 cycles. A template-switch adaptor containing 12 random nucleotides labeled each cDNA molecule. From the 5' RACE reads, TCRdb called clonotypes with MiXCR, one entry per CDR3 protein. The table has about 930,000 distinct CDR3 sequences, almost 30% seen once. Separately, the same data were catalogued under a study of T cells of mothers and their children. That source adds: Mothers yielded over 8 million CDR3 reads, children about 3 million each.

Sequencing was performed on blood. The receptor was isolated from a woman in her 40s in good health. The chain combines TRBV29-1 with TRBJ2-7; D may match TRBD1 or TRBD2 (6 bases each). This CDR3 reads CSVRGPYEQYF. The CDR3 nucleotides read TGCAGCGTCCGGGGGCCCTACGAGCAGTACTTC.